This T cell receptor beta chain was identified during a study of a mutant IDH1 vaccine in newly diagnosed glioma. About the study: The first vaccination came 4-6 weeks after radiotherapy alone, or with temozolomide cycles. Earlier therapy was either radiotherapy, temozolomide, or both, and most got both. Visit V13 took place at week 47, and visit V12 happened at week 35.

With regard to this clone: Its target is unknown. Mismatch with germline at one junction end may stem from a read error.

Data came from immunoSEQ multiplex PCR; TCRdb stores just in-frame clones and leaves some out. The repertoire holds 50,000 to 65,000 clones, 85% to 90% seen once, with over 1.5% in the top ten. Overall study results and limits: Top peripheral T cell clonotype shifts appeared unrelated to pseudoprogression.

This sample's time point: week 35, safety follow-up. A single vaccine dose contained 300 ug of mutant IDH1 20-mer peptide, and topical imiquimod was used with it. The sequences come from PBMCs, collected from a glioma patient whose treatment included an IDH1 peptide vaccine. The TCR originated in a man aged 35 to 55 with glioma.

The CDR3 region has the DNA TGCGCCAGCAGCTTGAATGGGGGGCGGATTTTACTCTACGATGAGCAGTTCTTC. It yields the protein CASSLNGGRILLYDEQFF. This chain links TRBV5-1 with TRBJ2-1, with D possibly called TRBD1 or TRBD2 (6 bases each). The germline gives CDR1 SGHRS, CDR2 YFSETQ. This CDR3 comprises 18 residues. Based on the CDR3 plus reference TRBV5-1 and TRBJ2-1, the full variable domain is KAGVTQTPRYLIKTRGQQVTLSCSPISGHRSVSWYQQTPGQGLQFLFEYFSETQRNKGNFPGRFSGRQFSNSRSEMNVSTLELGDSALYLCASSLNGGRILLYDEQFFGPGTRLTVL.